This TCR beta chain was captured in a study of shared clonotypes between healthy human individuals. Profiling relied on immunoSEQ multiplex PCR, and the TCRdb table lists in-frame clones only, not all of them. The sample comprises about 1 million clones, 65% to 80% of which are singletons, and about 1.5% rests with the top ten. With 5 bases removed from V and 6 bases from J, the gap between germline ends came to 10 bases. The V gene's germline CDR1 is ENHRY and CDR2 SYGVKD. The CDR3 consists of 13 residues. The V gene is TRBV10-3, the J gene TRBJ2-2; D may be TRBD1 (5 bases). The sequence came from a man between 18 and 35 years old in good health. Sequenced sample: memory CD4+ T cells sorted from blood. Subset indicated: CD45RA-negative fraction. This CDR3 is CAISSGFPGELFF. The CDR3 DNA is TGTGCCATCAGTTCAGGGTTCCCCGGGGAGCTGTTTTTT.